A selection of T cell receptor beta chains follows, all from one sample in a study of T cell changes during pregnancy in multiple sclerosis. Assay: immunoSEQ multiplex PCR; the TCRdb copy retains only in-frame clones and omits some. The table has tens of thousands of clones, around 92% seen once. Sequences were derived from peripheral blood, sampled after pregnancy. The receptor source for this set is a female donor with multiple sclerosis, enrolled in a pregnancy study. The CDR3 runs from the conserved cysteine through the conserved F or W. D genes are given only for firm matches. Size is omitted from some rows. Given values are once, few, many or a class for expanded clones.

V: TRBV6-1
D: TRBD2
J: TRBJ2-3
size: .
DNA: TGTGCCAGCAGTGACGGTCTCGGCGGGAGGCCCGGGCGTACGCAGTATTTT
CDR3: CASSDGLGGRPGRTQYF

V: TRBV10-3
D: TRBD1
J: TRBJ1-2
size: .
DNA: TGTGCCATCAGAGTGGTGGACAGGAATAGTGGCTACACCTTC
CDR3: CAIRVVDRNSGYTF

V: TRBV7-6
D: TRBD2
J: TRBJ2-3
size: .
DNA: TGTGCCAGCAGCGGCGCTAGCGGGACCGACCTTAGCACAGATACGCAGTATTTT
CDR3: CASSGASGTDLSTDTQYF

V: TRBV7-2
D: .
J: TRBJ1-2
size: .
DNA: TGTGCCAGCAGCTTAGATGGGCAGGGTAGGGGCTACACCTTC
CDR3: CASSLDGQGRGYTF

V: TRBV9
D: TRBD2
J: TRBJ2-7
size: .
DNA: TGTGCCAGCAGCCCGAGATTAGGACTAGGCTCCTACGAGCAGTACTTC
CDR3: CASSPRLGLGSYEQYF

V: TRBV10-3
D: .
J: TRBJ1-5
size: .
DNA: TGTGCCATCAGTGAGTCGTTTCTGAGGTATAGCAATCAGCCCCAGCATTTT
CDR3: CAISESFLRYSNQPQHF

V: TRBV4-1
D: TRBD2
J: TRBJ2-1
size: once
DNA: TGCGCCAGCAGCCAACCCGGACTAGCGGGAGAAGGTGAGCAGTTCTTC
CDR3: CASSQPGLAGEGEQFF

V: TRBV28
D: TRBD1
J: TRBJ2-3
size: .
DNA: TGTGCCAGCAGCAAAGCCGGGACAGGGAAAACAGATACGCAGTATTTT
CDR3: CASSKAGTGKTDTQYF

V: TRBV6-5
D: TRBD2
J: TRBJ2-1
size: .
DNA: TGTGCCAGCAGACCACTAGCGTCTGAGGGGGAGCAGTTCTTC
CDR3: CASRPLASEGEQFF

V: TRBV5-4
D: .
J: TRBJ1-2
size: .
DNA: TGTGCCAGCAGCTTGGTTGCGTTCGATGGCTACACCTTC
CDR3: CASSLVAFDGYTF

V: TRBV13
D: .
J: TRBJ1-5
size: .
DNA: TGTGCCAGCAGCTTAGGGGGGAAGGGGGGGTTTCAGCCCCAGCATTTT
CDR3: CASSLGGKGGFQPQHF

V: TRBV4-1
D: .
J: TRBJ1-5
size: .
DNA: TGCGCCAGCAGCCAGGAGGGGCAGCTACATCAGCCCCAGCATTTT
CDR3: CASSQEGQLHQPQHF

V: TRBV9
D: .
J: TRBJ2-6
size: once
DNA: TGTGCCAGCAGCTTAACAGGGCCCAGCTCTGGGGCCAACGTCCTGACTTTC
CDR3: CASSLTGPSSGANVLTF

V: TRBV7-9
D: .
J: TRBJ2-7
size: .
DNA: TGTGCCAGCAGCTTGGGGCAGGTTTCTTCCTACGAGCAGTACTTC
CDR3: CASSLGQVSSYEQYF

V: TRBV27
D: .
J: TRBJ2-7
size: .
DNA: TGTGCCAGCAGTCCCAGTTCCGGGACAAAAACCTACGAGCAGTACTTC
CDR3: CASSPSSGTKTYEQYF

V: TRBV19
D: .
J: TRBJ2-2
size: .
DNA: TGTGCCAGTATCCCCACACCGGGGTTAAACACCGGGGAGCTGTTTTTT
CDR3: CASIPTPGLNTGELFF

V: TRBV5-4
D: TRBD2
J: TRBJ2-7
size: .
DNA: TGTGCCAGCAGCTTTTTAGCGGGAGGGGGGGACGAGCAGTACTTC
CDR3: CASSFLAGGGDEQYF

V: TRBV4-1
D: TRBD1
J: TRBJ2-7
size: .
DNA: TGCGCCAGCAGCCAAGGCTTGTATAAGGGGGCAGGAAACGAGCAGTACTTC
CDR3: CASSQGLYKGAGNEQYF

V: TRBV6-6
D: TRBD2
J: TRBJ2-1
size: .
DNA: TGTGCCAGCAGAAGTAGCGGGAGGAGCTCCTACAATGAGCAGTTCTTC
CDR3: CASRSSGRSSYNEQFF

V: TRBV7-2
D: .
J: TRBJ1-2
size: .
DNA: TGTGCCAGCAGCCCACGCGGGGAACAAGGCTACACCTTC
CDR3: CASSPRGEQGYTF

V: TRBV28
D: .
J: TRBJ1-2
size: .
DNA: TGTGCCAGCAGTTTACCAGGCCACTATGGCTACACCTTC
CDR3: CASSLPGHYGYTF

V: TRBV21-1
D: .
J: TRBJ1-5
size: .
DNA: TGTGCCAGCAAGAACGGGAATAGCAATCAGCCCCAGCATTTT
CDR3: CASKNGNSNQPQHF

V: TRBV9
D: TRBD2
J: TRBJ2-1
size: .
DNA: TGTGCCAGCAGTCTAGCGGCTCCCTACAATGAGCAGTTCTTC
CDR3: CASSLAAPYNEQFF

V: TRBV28
D: .
J: TRBJ2-7
size: .
DNA: TGTGCCAGCAGTCCATGGGGCGGATCCTACGAGCAGTACTTC
CDR3: CASSPWGGSYEQYF

V: TRBV5-1
D: .
J: TRBJ1-1
size: .
DNA: TGCGCCAGCAGTTTAGAAGGGACAAGAAACACTGAAGCTTTCTTT
CDR3: CASSLEGTRNTEAFF

V: TRBV10-1
D: .
J: TRBJ2-4
size: .
DNA: TGCGCCAGCAGTGAGTCGGCTAGCTTGGGAGCCAAAAACATTCAGTACTTC
CDR3: CASSESASLGAKNIQYF

V: TRBV7-2
D: .
J: TRBJ1-5
size: .
DNA: TGTGCCAGCAGCAATGACATGGGGGGACGCCAGCCCCAGCATTTT
CDR3: CASSNDMGGRQPQHF

V: TRBV5-1
D: .
J: TRBJ2-3
size: .
DNA: TGCGCCAGCACCAATCCGACTAGCACAGATACGCAGTATTTT
CDR3: CASTNPTSTDTQYF

V: TRBV25-1
D: .
J: TRBJ2-2
size: .
DNA: TGTGCCAGCAGTGAATCCGCGGACTTCACCGGGGAGCTGTTTTTT
CDR3: CASSESADFTGELFF

V: TRBV11-2
D: .
J: TRBJ1-3
size: .
DNA: TGTGCCAGCAGCCTCGTCTCCTCTGGAAACACCATATATTTT
CDR3: CASSLVSSGNTIYF

V: TRBV7-7
D: TRBD1
J: TRBJ2-5
size: .
DNA: TGTGCCAGCAGACCCGGGACAGGGGGTGAAGAGACCCAGTACTTC
CDR3: CASRPGTGGEETQYF

V: TRBV18
D: TRBD1
J: TRBJ2-2
size: .
DNA: TGTGCCAGCTCACCTAGGACAGGGGGCAACACCGGGGAGCTGTTTTTT
CDR3: CASSPRTGGNTGELFF

V: TRBV4-1
D: .
J: TRBJ2-1
size: .
DNA: TGCGCCAGCAGCCAAGTCCCAGGTTTTCATGAGCAGTTCTTC
CDR3: CASSQVPGFHEQFF

V: TRBV29-1
D: .
J: TRBJ1-2
size: .
DNA: TGCAGCGTTTCCGGGTCAAACGAGGCTGGCTACACCTTC
CDR3: CSVSGSNEAGYTF

V: TRBV6-5
D: .
J: TRBJ2-7
size: .
DNA: TGTGCCAGCAGTTACGGCGGTAGCGGACTGACCTACGAGCAGTACTTC
CDR3: CASSYGGSGLTYEQYF

V: TRBV4-1
D: TRBD2
J: TRBJ2-1
size: .
DNA: TGCGCCAGCAGCCAAGAGGAACTAGCGGGAGTAAATGAGCAGTTCTTC
CDR3: CASSQEELAGVNEQFF

V: TRBV6-5
D: TRBD2
J: TRBJ2-7
size: .
DNA: TGTGCCAGCGGCCGGGGTAGCGGGACGAACGAGCAGTACTTC
CDR3: CASGRGSGTNEQYF

V: TRBV5-1
D: .
J: TRBJ2-1
size: .
DNA: TGCGCCAGCAGAAGGGGGTCCAGCTCCTACAATGAGCAGTTCTTC
CDR3: CASRRGSSSYNEQFF

V: TRBV28
D: TRBD1
J: TRBJ1-4
size: few
DNA: TGTGCCAGCACCCTAAGGACAGGGCTGAATGAAAAACTGTTTTTT
CDR3: CASTLRTGLNEKLFF

V: TRBV5-1
D: .
J: TRBJ1-5
size: .
DNA: TGCGCCAGCAGCTGGGATGGGGGGAACAATCAGCCCCAGCATTTT
CDR3: CASSWDGGNNQPQHF

V: TRBV7-3
D: TRBD2
J: TRBJ2-3
size: .
DNA: TGTGCCAGCAGCTTAGCGGTAAAGGCGGGAGGGTTTGGAGATACGCAGTATTTT
CDR3: CASSLAVKAGGFGDTQYF